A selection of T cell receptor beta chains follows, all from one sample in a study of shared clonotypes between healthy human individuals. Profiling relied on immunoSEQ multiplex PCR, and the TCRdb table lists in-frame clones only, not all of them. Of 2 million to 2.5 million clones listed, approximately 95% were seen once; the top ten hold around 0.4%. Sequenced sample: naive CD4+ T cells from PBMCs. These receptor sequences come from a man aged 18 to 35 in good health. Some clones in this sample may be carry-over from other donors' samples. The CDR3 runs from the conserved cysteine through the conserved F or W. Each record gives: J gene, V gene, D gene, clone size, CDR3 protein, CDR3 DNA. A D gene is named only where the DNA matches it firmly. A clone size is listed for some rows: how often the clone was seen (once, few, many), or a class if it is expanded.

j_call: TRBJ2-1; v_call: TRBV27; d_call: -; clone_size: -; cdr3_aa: CAVRTPSYNEQFF; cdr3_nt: TGTGCCGTCCGTACTCCTTCCTACAATGAGCAGTTCTTC
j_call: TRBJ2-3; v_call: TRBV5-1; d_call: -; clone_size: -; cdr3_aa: CASHLGGVSTDTQYF; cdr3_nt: TGCGCCAGCCACTTAGGGGGAGTGAGCACAGATACGCAGTATTTT
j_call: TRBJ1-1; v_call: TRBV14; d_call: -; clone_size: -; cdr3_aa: CASTLMLGGITEAFF; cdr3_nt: TGTGCCAGCACCCTAATGCTGGGGGGAATCACTGAAGCTTTCTTT
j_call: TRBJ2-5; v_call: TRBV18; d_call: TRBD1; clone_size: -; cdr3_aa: CASSLDREETQYF; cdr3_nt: TGTGCCAGCTCACTGGACAGGGAAGAGACCCAGTACTTC
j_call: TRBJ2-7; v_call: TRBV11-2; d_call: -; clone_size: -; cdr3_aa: CASSRDFYEQYF; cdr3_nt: TGTGCCAGCAGCCGGGACTTTTACGAGCAGTACTTC
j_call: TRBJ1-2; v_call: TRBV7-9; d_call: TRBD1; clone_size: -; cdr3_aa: CASSLTGAGLDYGYTF; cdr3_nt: TGTGCCAGCAGCTTAACAGGGGCTGGACTGGACTATGGCTACACCTTC
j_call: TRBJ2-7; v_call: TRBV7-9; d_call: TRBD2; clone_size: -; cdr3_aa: CASSPLSGTSYEQYF; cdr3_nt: TGTGCCAGCAGCCCCCTTAGCGGGACTTCTTACGAGCAGTACTTC
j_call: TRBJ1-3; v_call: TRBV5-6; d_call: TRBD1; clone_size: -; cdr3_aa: CASSFGQGNTIYF; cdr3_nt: TGTGCCAGCAGCTTTGGACAGGGGAACACCATATATTTT
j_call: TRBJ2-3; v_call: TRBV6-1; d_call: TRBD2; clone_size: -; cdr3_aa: CASSVGTSGKTDTQYF; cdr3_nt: TGTGCCAGCAGTGTCGGGACTAGCGGGAAAACAGATACGCAGTATTTT
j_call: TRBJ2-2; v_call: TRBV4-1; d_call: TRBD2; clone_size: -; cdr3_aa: CASSRRLAGGFDTGELFF; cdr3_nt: TGCGCCAGCAGCCGTAGACTAGCGGGAGGGTTCGACACCGGGGAGCTGTTTTTT
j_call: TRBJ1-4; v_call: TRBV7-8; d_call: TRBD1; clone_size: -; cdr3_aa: CASSLPGAGGGEKLFF; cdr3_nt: TGTGCCAGCAGCCTCCCTGGGGCAGGGGGAGGTGAAAAACTGTTTTTT
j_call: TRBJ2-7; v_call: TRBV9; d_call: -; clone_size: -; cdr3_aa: CASSSSEGPGEQYF; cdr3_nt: TGTGCCAGCAGCTCCTCTGAGGGGCCGGGCGAGCAGTACTTC
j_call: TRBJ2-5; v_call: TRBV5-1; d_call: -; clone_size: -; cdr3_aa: CASSRGPSLGKQETQYF; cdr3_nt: TGCGCCAGCAGCCGAGGGCCTAGCTTGGGAAAACAAGAGACCCAGTACTTC
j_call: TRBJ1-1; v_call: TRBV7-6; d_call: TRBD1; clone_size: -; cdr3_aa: CASSPTQGAQEAFF; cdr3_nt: TGTGCCAGCAGTCCAACCCAGGGGGCTCAGGAAGCTTTCTTT
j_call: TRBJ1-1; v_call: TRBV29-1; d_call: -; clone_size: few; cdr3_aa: CSVATGNTEAFF; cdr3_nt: TGCAGCGTTGCGACAGGGAACACTGAAGCTTTCTTT
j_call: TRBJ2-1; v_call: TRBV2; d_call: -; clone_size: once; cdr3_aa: CASSDKASSYNEQFF; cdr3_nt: TGTGCCAGCAGTGATAAGGCGAGCTCCTACAATGAGCAGTTCTTC
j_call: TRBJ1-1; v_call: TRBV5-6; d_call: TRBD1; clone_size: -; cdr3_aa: CASSLESGQGARWAFF; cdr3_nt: TGTGCCAGCAGCTTGGAGTCAGGACAGGGGGCGCGTTGGGCTTTCTTT
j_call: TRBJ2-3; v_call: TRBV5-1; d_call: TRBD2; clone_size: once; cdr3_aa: CASSLDPSGQGDTQYF; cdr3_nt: TGCGCCAGCAGCTTGGATCCTAGCGGGCAGGGAGATACGCAGTATTTT
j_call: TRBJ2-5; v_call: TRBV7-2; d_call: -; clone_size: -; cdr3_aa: CASSLARGPETQYF; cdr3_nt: TGTGCCAGCAGCTTAGCGCGCGGGCCGGAGACCCAGTACTTC
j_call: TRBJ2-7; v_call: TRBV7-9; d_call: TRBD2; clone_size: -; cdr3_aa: CASSSMTSGRVYEQYF; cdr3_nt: TGTGCCAGCAGCTCCATGACTAGCGGGAGGGTCTACGAGCAGTACTTC
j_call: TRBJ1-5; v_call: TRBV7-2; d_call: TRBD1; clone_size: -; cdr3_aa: CASSSTGGGQPQHF; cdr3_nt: TGTGCCAGCAGCTCCACAGGGGGCGGGCAGCCCCAGCATTTT
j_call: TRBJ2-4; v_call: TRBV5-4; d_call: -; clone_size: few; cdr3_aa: CASREQGSPEGDIQYF; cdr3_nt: TGTGCCAGCAGGGAACAGGGCTCACCAGAGGGGGACATTCAGTACTTC
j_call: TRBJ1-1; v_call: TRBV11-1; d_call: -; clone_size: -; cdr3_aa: CASTKRGTVNTEAFF; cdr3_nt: TGTGCCAGCACTAAAAGGGGGACGGTGAACACTGAAGCTTTCTTT
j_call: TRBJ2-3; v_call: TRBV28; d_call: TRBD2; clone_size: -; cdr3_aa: CASSSLAGGGTDTQYF; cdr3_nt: TGTGCCAGCAGTTCCCTAGCGGGCGGCGGGACAGATACGCAGTATTTT